This TCR beta chain was retrieved from a study of T cells expressing NK-cell markers. Points from the study as a whole: Whether expanded NKG2C+ T cell clones recognized HCMV stayed uncertain.

For each CDR3 protein, TCRdb gives one entry from its re-call of the 5' RACE reads, without DNA. The sample table includes about 150,000 distinct CDR3 sequences. Details on this clonotype: Its antigen is still unknown.

The sample taken for sequencing was blood T cells: a sorted CD56 or NKG2C T cell subset, CD4+ or CD8+ T cells, or bulk PBMC T cells (not recorded which). The TCR was taken from a woman between 50 and 59 years old in good health.

CDR3 region: CASRDGLAGADTQYF. The rearrangement uses TRBV2 and TRBJ2-3; TCRdb names TRBD2, which stays unverified in the absence of DNA. The CDR3 runs to 15 residues. CDR1 and CDR2 from the germline V gene are SNHLY and FYNNEI.